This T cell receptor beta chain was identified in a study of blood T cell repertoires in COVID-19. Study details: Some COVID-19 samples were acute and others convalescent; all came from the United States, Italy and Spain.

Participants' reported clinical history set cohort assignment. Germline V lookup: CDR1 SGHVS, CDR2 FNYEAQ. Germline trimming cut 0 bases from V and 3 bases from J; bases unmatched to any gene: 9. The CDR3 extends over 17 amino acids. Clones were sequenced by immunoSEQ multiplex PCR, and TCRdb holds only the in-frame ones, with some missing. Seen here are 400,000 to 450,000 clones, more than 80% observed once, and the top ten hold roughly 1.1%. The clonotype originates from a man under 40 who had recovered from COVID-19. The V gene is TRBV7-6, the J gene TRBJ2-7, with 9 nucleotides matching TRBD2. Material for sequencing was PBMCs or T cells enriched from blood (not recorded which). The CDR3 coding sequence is TGTGCCAGCAGCTTAGCCCCCCTGCGGGAGGGCCTCTACGAGCAGTACTTC. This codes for CASSLAPLREGLYEQYF.